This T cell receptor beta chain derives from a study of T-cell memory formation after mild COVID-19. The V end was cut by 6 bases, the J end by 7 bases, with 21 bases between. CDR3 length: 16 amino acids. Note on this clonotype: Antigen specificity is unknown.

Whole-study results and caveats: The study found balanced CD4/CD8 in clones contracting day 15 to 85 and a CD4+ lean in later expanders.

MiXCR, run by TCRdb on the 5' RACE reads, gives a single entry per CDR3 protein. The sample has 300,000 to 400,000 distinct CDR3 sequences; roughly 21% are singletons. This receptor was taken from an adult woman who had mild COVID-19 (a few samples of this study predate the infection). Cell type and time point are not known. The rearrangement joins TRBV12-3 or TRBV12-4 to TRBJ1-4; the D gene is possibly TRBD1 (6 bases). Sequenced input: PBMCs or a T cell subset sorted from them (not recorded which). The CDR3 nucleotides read TGTGCCAGCAGCCAAGAAGCGGGGGGCCGGGGTGAAAAACTGTTTTTT. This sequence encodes CASSQEAGGRGEKLFF.